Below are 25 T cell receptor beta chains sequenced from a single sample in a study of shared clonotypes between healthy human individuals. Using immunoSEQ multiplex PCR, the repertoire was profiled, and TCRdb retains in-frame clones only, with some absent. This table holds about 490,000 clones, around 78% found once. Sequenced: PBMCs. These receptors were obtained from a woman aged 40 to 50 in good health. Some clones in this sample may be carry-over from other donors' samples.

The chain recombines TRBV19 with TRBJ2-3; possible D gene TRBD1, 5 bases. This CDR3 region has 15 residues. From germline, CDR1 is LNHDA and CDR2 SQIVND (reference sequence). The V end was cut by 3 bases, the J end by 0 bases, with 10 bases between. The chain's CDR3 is CASSISRASTDTQYF. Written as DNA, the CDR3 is TGTGCCAGTAGTATTTCCAGGGCTAGCACAGATACGCAGTATTTT.

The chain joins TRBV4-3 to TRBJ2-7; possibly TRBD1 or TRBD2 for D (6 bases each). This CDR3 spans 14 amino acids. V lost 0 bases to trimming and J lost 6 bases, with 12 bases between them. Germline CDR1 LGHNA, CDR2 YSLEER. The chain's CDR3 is CASSQDPRGGEQYF. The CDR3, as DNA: TGCGCCAGCAGCCAAGACCCCAGGGGAGGCGAGCAGTACTTC.

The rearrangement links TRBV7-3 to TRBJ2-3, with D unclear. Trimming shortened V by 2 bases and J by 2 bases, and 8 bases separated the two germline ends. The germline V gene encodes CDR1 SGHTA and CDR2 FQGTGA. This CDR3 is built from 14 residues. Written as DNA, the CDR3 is TGTGCCAGCAGCTTAGGGTTCTACACAGATACGCAGTATTTT. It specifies CASSLGFYTDTQYF. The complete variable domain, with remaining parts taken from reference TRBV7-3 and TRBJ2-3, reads GAGVSQTPSNKVTEKGKYVELRCDPISGHTALYWYRQSLGQGPEFLIYFQGTGAADDSGLPNDRFFAVRPEGSVSTLKIQRTERGDSAVYLCASSLGFYTDTQYFGPGTRLTVL.

CDR3 sequence: CASSPTVNTEAFF. The CDR3 DNA sequence: TGTGCCAGTAGTCCGACTGTGAACACTGAAGCTTTCTTT. The chain uses TRBV19 and TRBJ1-1; the D is unclear. V was cut by 5 bases and J by 0 bases, with 7 bases left in between. The germline CDR1 and CDR2 sequences are LNHDA and SQIVND (reference sequence). The CDR3 has 13 amino acids.

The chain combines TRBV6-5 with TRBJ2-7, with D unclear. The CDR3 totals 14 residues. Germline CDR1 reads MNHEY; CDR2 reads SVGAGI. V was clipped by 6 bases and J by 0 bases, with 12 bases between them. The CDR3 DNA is TGTGCCAGCAGATCCCGGGCGAGCTCCTACGAGCAGTACTTC. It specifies CASRSRASSYEQYF.

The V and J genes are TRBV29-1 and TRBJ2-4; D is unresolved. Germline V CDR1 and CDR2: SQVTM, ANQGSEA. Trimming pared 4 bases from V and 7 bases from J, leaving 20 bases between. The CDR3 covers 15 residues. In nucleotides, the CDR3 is TGCAGCGTTGTTGGGGTCGCAGGTACGATGAACATTCAGTACTTC. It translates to CSVVGVAGTMNIQYF.

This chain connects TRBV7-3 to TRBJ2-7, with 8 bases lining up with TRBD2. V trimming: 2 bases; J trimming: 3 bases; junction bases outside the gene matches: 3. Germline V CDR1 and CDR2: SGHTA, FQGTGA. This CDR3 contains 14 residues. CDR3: CASSLDSGSYEQYF. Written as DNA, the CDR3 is TGTGCCAGCAGCTTAGACAGCGGGAGCTACGAGCAGTACTTC.

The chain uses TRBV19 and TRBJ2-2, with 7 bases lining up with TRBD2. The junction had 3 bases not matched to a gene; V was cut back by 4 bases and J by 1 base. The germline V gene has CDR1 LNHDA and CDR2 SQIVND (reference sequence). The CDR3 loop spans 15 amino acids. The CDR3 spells CASSTGRGNTGELFF. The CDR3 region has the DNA TGTGCCAGTAGTACAGGGAGGGGGAACACCGGGGAGCTGTTTTTT.

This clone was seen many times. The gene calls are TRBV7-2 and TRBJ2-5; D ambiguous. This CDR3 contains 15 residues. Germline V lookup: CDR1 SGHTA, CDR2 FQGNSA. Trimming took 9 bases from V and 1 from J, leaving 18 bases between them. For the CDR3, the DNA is TGTGCCAGTAAAATCGGGTCCTCACTCCAAGAGACCCAGTACTTC. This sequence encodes CASKIGSSLQETQYF.

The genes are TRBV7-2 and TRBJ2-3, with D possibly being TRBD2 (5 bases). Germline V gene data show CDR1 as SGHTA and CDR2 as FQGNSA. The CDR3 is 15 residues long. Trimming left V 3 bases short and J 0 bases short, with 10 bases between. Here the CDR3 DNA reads TGTGCCAGCAGCTTGTCAGCGGATAGCACAGATACGCAGTATTTT. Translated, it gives CASSLSADSTDTQYF.

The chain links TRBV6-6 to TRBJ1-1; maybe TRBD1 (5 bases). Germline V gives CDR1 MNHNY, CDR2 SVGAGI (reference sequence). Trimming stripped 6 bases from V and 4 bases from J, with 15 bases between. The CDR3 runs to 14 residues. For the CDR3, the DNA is TGTGCCAGCAGCCCGGGGCGGGACTTCACTGAAGCTTTCTTT. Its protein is CASSPGRDFTEAFF.

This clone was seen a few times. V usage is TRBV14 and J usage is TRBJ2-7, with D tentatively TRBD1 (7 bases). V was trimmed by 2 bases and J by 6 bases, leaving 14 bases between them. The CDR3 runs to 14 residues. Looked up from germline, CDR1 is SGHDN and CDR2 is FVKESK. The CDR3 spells CASSQRQGGGEQYF. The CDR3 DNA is TGTGCCAGCAGCCAAAGACAGGGAGGTGGCGAGCAGTACTTC.

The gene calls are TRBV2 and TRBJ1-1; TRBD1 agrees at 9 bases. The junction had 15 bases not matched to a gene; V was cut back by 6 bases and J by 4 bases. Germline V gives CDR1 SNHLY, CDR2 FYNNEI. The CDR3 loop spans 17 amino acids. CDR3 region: CASSVSPTGQGVTEAFF. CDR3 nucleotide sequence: TGTGCCAGCAGCGTCTCCCCTACGGGACAGGGCGTCACTGAAGCTTTCTTT.

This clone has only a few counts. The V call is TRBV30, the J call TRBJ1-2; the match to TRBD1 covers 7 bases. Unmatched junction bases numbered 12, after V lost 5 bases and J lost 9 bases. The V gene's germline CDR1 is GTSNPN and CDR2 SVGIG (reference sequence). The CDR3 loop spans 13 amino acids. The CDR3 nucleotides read TGTGCCTGGGTGGGACAGACCCATGGAAGCTACACCTTC. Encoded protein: CAWVGQTHGSYTF.

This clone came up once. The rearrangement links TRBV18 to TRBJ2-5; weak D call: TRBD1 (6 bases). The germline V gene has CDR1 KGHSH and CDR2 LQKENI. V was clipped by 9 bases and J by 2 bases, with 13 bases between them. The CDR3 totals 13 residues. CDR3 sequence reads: CASFKTGQETQYF. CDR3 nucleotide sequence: TGTGCCAGTTTCAAGACAGGTCAAGAGACCCAGTACTTC.

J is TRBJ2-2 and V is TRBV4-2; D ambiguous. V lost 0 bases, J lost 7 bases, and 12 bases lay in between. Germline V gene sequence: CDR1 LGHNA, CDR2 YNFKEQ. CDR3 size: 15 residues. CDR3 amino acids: CASSQDRSRGGELFF. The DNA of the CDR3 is TGTGCCAGCAGCCAAGATCGCAGTCGTGGCGGGGAGCTGTTTTTT.

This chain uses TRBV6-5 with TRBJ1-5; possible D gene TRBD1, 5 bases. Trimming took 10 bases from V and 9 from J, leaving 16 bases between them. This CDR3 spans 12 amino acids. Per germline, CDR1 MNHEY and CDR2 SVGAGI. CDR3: CATWRGLGPQHF. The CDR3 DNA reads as TGTGCCACCTGGCGGGGCCTCGGGCCCCAGCATTTT.

CDR3 sequence reads: CSVEDRGGYYGYTF. CDR3 bases: TGCAGCGTTGAGGACAGGGGGGGGTACTATGGCTACACCTTC. The chain employs TRBV29-1 and TRBJ1-2; the match to TRBD1 covers 10 bases. Germline V lookup: CDR1 SQVTM, CDR2 ANQGSEA. The CDR3 covers 14 residues. V lost 3 bases and J lost 3; bases outside the gene matches: 4.

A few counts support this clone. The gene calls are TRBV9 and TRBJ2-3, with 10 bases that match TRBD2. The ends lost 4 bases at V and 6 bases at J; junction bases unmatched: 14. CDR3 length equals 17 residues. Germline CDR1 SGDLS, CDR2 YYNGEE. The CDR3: CASSFRGSGRIGDTQYF. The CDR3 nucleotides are TGTGCCAGCAGCTTCAGAGGTAGCGGGAGGATAGGTGATACGCAGTATTTT. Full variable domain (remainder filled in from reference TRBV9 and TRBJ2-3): DSGVTQTPKHLITATGQRVTLRCSPRSGDLSVYWYQQSLDQGLQFLIQYYNGEERAKGNILERFSAQQFPDLHSELNLSSLELGDSALYFCASSFRGSGRIGDTQYFGPGTRLTVL.

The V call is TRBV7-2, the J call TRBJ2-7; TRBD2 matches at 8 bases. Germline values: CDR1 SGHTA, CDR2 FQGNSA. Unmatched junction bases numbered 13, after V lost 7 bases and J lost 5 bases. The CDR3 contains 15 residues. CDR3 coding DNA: TGTGCCAGCACCCTAGGGAGCGGGAGAGGAAACGAGCAGTACTTC. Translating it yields CASTLGSGRGNEQYF. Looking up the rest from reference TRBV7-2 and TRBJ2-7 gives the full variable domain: GAGVSQSPSNKVTEKGKDVELRCDPISGHTALYWYRQSLGQGLEFLIYFQGNSAPDKSGLPSDRFSAERTGGSVSTLTIQRTQQEDSAVYLCASTLGSGRGNEQYFGPGTRLTVT.

CDR3 amino acids: CASSLASGSITGELFF. The CDR3, as DNA: TGTGCCAGCAGCTTAGCTAGCGGGAGCATAACCGGGGAGCTGTTTTTT. J is TRBJ2-2 and V is TRBV5-4; 10 bases line up with TRBD2. Trimming at V came to 2 bases and at J to 5 bases, leaving 6 bases not matched to a gene. In germline, CDR1 is SGHNT, CDR2 YYREEE (reference sequence). The length of the CDR3 is 16 residues.

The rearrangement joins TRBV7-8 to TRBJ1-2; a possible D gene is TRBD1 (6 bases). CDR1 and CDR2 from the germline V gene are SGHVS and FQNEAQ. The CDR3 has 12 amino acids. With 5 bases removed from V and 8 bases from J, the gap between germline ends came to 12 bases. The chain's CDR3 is CASSALRGGYTF. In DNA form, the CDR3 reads TGTGCCAGCAGCGCACTCAGGGGAGGCTACACCTTC.

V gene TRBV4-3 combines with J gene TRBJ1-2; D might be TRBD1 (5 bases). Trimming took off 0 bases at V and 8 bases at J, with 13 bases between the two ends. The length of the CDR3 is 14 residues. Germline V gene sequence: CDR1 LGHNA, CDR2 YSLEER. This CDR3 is CASSQELGEGGYTF. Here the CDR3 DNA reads TGCGCCAGCAGCCAAGAACTAGGGGAGGGGGGCTACACCTTC.

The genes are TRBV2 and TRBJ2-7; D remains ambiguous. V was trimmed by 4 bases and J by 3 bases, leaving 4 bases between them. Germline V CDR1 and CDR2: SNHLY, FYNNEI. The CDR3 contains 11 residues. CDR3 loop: CASSGYYEQYF. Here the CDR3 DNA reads TGTGCCAGCAGTGGCTACTACGAGCAGTACTTC.

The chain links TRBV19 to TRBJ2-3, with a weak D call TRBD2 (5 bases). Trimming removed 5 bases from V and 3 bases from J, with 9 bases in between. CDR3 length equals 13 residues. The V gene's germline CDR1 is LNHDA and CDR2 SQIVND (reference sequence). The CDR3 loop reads CASSLTGTDTQYF. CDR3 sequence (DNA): TGTGCCAGTAGTCTGACGGGAACAGATACGCAGTATTTT.